Each of the 18 T cell receptor beta chains below was sequenced from the same sample in a study of cytomegalovirus exposure and HLA in healthy donors. The PCR ran on 60 Vbeta and 13 Jbeta primers. Assay used: immunoSEQ multiplex PCR; TCRdb lists only in-frame clones, some missing. The top ten clones hold 2% to 2.5% of a sample with 150,000 to 200,000 clones, about four fifths of them seen once. Source material: PBMCs. Receptors were obtained from a woman aged 45-65 years in good health and CMV-seronegative.

The chain couples TRBV7-2 to TRBJ1-2; TRBD1 is a possible D gene (6 bases). Germline V gene sequence: CDR1 SGHTA, CDR2 FQGNSA. CDR3 length equals 13 residues. Trimming pared 7 bases from V and 3 bases from J, leaving 12 bases between. The CDR3 sequence is CASTLGGDYGYTF. CDR3 in DNA: TGTGCCAGCACCCTAGGGGGTGACTATGGCTACACCTTC. The full variable domain, its missing parts supplied by reference TRBV7-2 and TRBJ1-2, is GAGVSQSPSNKVTEKGKDVELRCDPISGHTALYWYRQSLGQGLEFLIYFQGNSAPDKSGLPSDRFSAERTGGSVSTLTIQRTQQEDSAVYLCASTLGGDYGYTFGSGTRLTVV.

This clone was detected only a few times. The chain combines TRBV11-2 with TRBJ2-5; 11 bases are shared with TRBD2. The V and J ends lost 5 bases and 2 bases, in that order; junction bases with no gene match: 4. The CDR3 runs to 15 residues. Germline values: CDR1 SGHAT, CDR2 FQNNGV. The CDR3 coding sequence is TGTGCCAGCAGCACTCGACTAGCGGGGCAAGAGACCCAGTACTTC. Translated: CASSTRLAGQETQYF.

The chain has TRBV9 and TRBJ2-1; D may be TRBD2 (5 bases). V lost 0 bases and J lost 5, with 12 bases in between. CDR1 SGDLS and CDR2 YYNGEE come from the germline V gene. The CDR3 covers 15 residues. This CDR3 is CASSVVASTDNEQFF. The DNA of the CDR3 is TGTGCCAGCAGCGTAGTGGCTAGCACCGACAATGAGCAGTTCTTC.

The chain combines TRBV9 with TRBJ2-3; 11 bases map to TRBD1. V lost 0 bases and J lost 3; bases outside the gene matches: 3. The CDR3 is made up of 16 amino acids. The germline V gene has CDR1 SGDLS and CDR2 YYNGEE. The CDR3 DNA is TGTGCCAGCAGCGTAGTTGGACAGGGGGCAACAGATACGCAGTATTTT. Encoded protein: CASSVVGQGATDTQYF.

The rearrangement links TRBV4-3 to TRBJ1-4, with D unclear. V dropped 1 base and J dropped 2 bases, with 14 bases sitting between them. CDR1 LGHNA and CDR2 YSLEER come from the germline V gene. This CDR3 has 17 residues. The CDR3 nucleotides read TGCGCCAGCAGCCAAGGAGCGCCGAGGGCTACTAATGAAAAACTGTTTTTT. It encodes CASSQGAPRATNEKLFF.

The chain carries TRBV29-1 and TRBJ2-3, with D perhaps matching TRBD1 (5 bases). The germline V and J ends were trimmed by 3 bases and 6 bases, with 10 bases remaining between them. CDR1 SQVTM and CDR2 ANQGSEA come from the germline V gene. The CDR3 consists of 12 residues. In DNA, the CDR3 is TGCAGCGTTGAGACAGAGCCTGATACGCAGTATTTT. It specifies CSVETEPDTQYF.

As DNA, the CDR3 is TGTGCCAGCAGCTTGGACCATCGCGACGGGACCTACGAGCAGTACTTC. This codes for CASSLDHRDGTYEQYF. This sequence joins TRBV5-5 and TRBJ2-7; perhaps TRBD2 as D (5 bases). Germline V gene lookup returns CDR1 SGHKS and CDR2 YYEKEE (reference sequence). The V end lost 0 bases, the J end lost 2 bases, and 15 bases lay between the germline ends. CDR3 length: 16 residues.

This clone occurred a few times. This rearrangement joins TRBV5-5 to TRBJ2-7, with 8 bases that match TRBD1. The CDR3 has 13 amino acids. Trimming cost V 4 bases and J 2 bases; bases outside gene matches: 2. Germline values: CDR1 SGHKS, CDR2 YYEKEE (reference sequence). The CDR3 DNA sequence: TGTGCCAGCAGCAAACAGGGGGCCTACGAGCAGTACTTC. As protein: CASSKQGAYEQYF. Looking up the rest from reference TRBV5-5 and TRBJ2-7 gives the full variable domain: DAGVTQSPTHLIKTRGQQVTLRCSPISGHKSVSWYQQVLGQGPQFIFQYYEKEERGRGNFPDRFSARQFPNYSSELNVNALLLGDSALYLCASSKQGAYEQYFGPGTRLTVT.

The chain couples TRBV5-1 to TRBJ1-1; 7 bases align to TRBD1. V gave up 2 bases and J gave up 1 base; unmatched junction bases: 5. CDR3 length: 15 residues. Germline CDR1 and CDR2: SGHRS and YFSETQ. In nucleotides, the CDR3 is TGCGCCAGCAGCTTCTGGGACAGCCCGAACACTGAAGCTTTCTTT. It translates to CASSFWDSPNTEAFF.

This sequence joins TRBV6-1 and TRBJ2-7; 8 bases match TRBD1. There are 14 residues in the CDR3. Trimming took 6 bases from V and 1 from J; bases not matched to a gene: 5. Per germline, CDR1 MNHNS and CDR2 SASEGT. The CDR3 region has the DNA TGTGCCAGCAGCGCGGACAGGGTGTCCTACGAGCAGTACTTC. It encodes CASSADRVSYEQYF.

This clone was detected only once. The chain combines TRBV5-6 with TRBJ2-5, with TRBD2 matching over 7 bases. CDR3 length: 13 amino acids. Germline V gives CDR1 SGHDT, CDR2 YYEEEE. Trimming removed 3 bases from V and 3 bases from J; junction bases left unmatched: 2. The CDR3 spells CASSWGGEETQYF. CDR3 nucleotide sequence: TGTGCCAGCAGCTGGGGGGGGGAAGAGACCCAGTACTTC.

V and J are TRBV4-2 and TRBJ1-6; D ambiguous. The CDR3 extends over 16 amino acids. V dropped 0 bases and J dropped 9 bases, with 15 bases sitting between them. Germline V gene data show CDR1 as LGHNA and CDR2 as YNFKEQ. The CDR3 reads CASSQDKGEGGSPLHF. CDR3 nucleotides: TGTGCCAGCAGCCAAGATAAGGGCGAGGGTGGTTCACCCCTCCACTTT.

This clone was seen a single time. One end of the junction is discordant with germline, which a read error may explain. The rearrangement joins TRBV7-2 to TRBJ1-5; tentative D call: TRBD1 (5 bases). Germline lookup yields CDR1 SGHTA and CDR2 FQGNSA. The CDR3 runs 13 residues. CDR3 in DNA: TGTGCCAGCAGCTTAGGAACAACAGGCAGCCCATTTTTT. It yields the protein CASSLGTTGSPFF.

This chain connects TRBV9 to TRBJ2-1, with D maybe TRBD2 (6 bases). The V end lost 3 bases, the J end lost 3 bases, and 13 bases lay between the germline ends. CDR1 SGDLS and CDR2 YYNGEE come from the germline V gene. This CDR3 region has 15 residues. The CDR3: CASSAGTPSYNEQFF. The CDR3 DNA is TGTGCCAGCAGCGCCGGGACTCCGAGCTACAATGAGCAGTTCTTC.

This chain joins TRBV21-1 and TRBJ2-7; the table assigns TRBD2, which was not confirmed against the DNA. TRBV21-1 is reported as a pseudogene. This CDR3 spans 14 amino acids. CDR3 sequence reads: CASVHRSGLGEQYF. The CDR3 nucleotides are TGTGCCAGCGTGCATCGGTCGGGGTTGGGCGAGCAGTACTTC.

V is TRBV16 and J is TRBJ2-1; D possibly corresponds to TRBD1 (5 bases). The CDR3 has 15 amino acids. V was shortened by 3 bases and J by 2 bases, with 11 bases between the two germline ends. The germline CDR1 and CDR2 sequences are KGHSY and FQNENV. CDR3 region: CASSHPDSPYNEQFF. In DNA form, the CDR3 reads TGTGCCAGCAGCCACCCCGACAGTCCCTACAATGAGCAGTTCTTC.

This clone has a single count. CDR3 DNA sequence: TGCAGCGCCCTCGGGACAACCAGTTCTTACGAGCAGTACTTC. This encodes CSALGTTSSYEQYF. V and J are TRBV29-1 and TRBJ2-7, with D perhaps matching TRBD1 (6 bases). The CDR3 spans 14 residues. V dropped 7 bases and J dropped 4 bases, with 20 bases sitting between them. The germline V gene has CDR1 SQVTM and CDR2 ANQGSEA.

This sequence joins TRBV6-6 and TRBJ1-2; the D is unclear. The CDR3 is made up of 14 amino acids. Germline V gene data show CDR1 as MNHNY and CDR2 as SVGAGI (reference sequence). CDR3: CCLQGGSPNYGYTF. As DNA, the CDR3 is TGTTGCCTTCAAGGCGGCAGTCCTAACTATGGCTACACCTTC.